The present T cell receptor (beta chain) was sequenced within a study of blood T cell repertoires in COVID-19. This table comes from immunoSEQ multiplex PCR, and its TCRdb copy is limited to in-frame clones, with some not included. The repertoire holds 40,000 to 45,000 clones, with 92% as singletons. The CDR3 is 12 residues long. V was pared by 3 bases and J by 1 base, with 6 bases between. Germline CDR1 reads DFQATT; CDR2 reads SNEGSKA (reference sequence). Sequencing was performed on peripheral blood. The chain links TRBV20-1 to TRBJ2-5; D unresolved. This TCR was recovered from a human donor in a cohort sampled during active COVID-19. CDR3 sequence reads: CSASWLQETQYF. The CDR3 nucleotides are TGCAGTGCTAGTTGGCTCCAAGAGACCCAGTACTTC.